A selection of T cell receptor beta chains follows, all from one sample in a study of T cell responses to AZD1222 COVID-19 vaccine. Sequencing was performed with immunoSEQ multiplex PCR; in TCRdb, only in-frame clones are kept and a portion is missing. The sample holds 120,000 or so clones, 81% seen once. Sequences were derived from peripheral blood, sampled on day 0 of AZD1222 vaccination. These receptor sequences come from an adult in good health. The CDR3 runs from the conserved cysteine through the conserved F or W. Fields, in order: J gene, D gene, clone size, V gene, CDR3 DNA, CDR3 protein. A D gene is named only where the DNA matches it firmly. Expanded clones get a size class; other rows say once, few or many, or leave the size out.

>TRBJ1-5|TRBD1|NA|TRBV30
TGTGCCTGGAGTGGACAGGGCGGCCAGCCCCAGCATTTT
CAWSGQGGQPQHF
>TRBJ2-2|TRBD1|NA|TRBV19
TGTGCCAGTAGTAGACCGGGACAGGGGGCGCCGGGGGAGCTGTTTTTT
CASSRPGQGAPGELFF
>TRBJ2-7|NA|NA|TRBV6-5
TGTGCCTGCGGGGTTAGGACAGGTACCTACGAGCAGTACTTC
CACGVRTGTYEQYF
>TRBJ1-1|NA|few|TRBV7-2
TGTGCCAGCAGCTTATACCGCTCCACGGTCAGTCTGAACACTGAAGCTTTCTTT
CASSLYRSTVSLNTEAFF
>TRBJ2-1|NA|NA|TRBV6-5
TGTGCCAGCACCCGGACAGACCACAATGAGCAGTTCTTC
CASTRTDHNEQFF
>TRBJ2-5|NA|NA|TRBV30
TGTGCCTGGAGTGTAGCGCGGGGCTTTCAAGAGACCCAGTACTTC
CAWSVARGFQETQYF
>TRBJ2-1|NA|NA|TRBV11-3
TGTGCCAGCAGCTCCTCTGGGCCTGAAGGTGAGCAGTTCTTC
CASSSSGPEGEQFF
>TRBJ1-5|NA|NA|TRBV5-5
TGTGCCAGCAGCTTGGCAGGAGGTAATCAGCCCCAGCATTTT
CASSLAGGNQPQHF
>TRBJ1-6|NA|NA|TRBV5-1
TGCGCCAGCAGCTTGTCGGGTCCCGTAAATTCACCCCTCCACTTT
CASSLSGPVNSPLHF
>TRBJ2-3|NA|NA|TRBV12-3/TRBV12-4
TGTGCCAGCAGTTTCAGAGGGCGAGATACGCAGTATTTT
CASSFRGRDTQYF
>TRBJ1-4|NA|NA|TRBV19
TGTGCCAGTGCTCACGCCGGGACAAGAAAGAATGAAAAACTGTTTTTT
CASAHAGTRKNEKLFF
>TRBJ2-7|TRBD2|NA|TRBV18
TGTGCCAGCTCACCATCTAGCGGGAGCACCTACGAGCAGTACTTC
CASSPSSGSTYEQYF
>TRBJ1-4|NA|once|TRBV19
TGTGCCAGTAGTTCCCTGGGAACCACTAATGAAAAACTGTTTTTT
CASSSLGTTNEKLFF
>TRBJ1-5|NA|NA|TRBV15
TGTGCCACCAGCAGAGACGGACCGTCCGGGAGGAATCAGCCCCAGCATTTT
CATSRDGPSGRNQPQHF
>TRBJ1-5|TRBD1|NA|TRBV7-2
TGTGCCAGCAGCCGCTCAGGGGGGAATCAGCCCCAGCATTTT
CASSRSGGNQPQHF
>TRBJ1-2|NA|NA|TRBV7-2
TGTGCCAGCAGCAATCAACGAGGCTACACCTTC
CASSNQRGYTF
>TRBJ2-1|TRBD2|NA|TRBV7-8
TGTGCCAGCAGCTTAGCAGGTGTGTTAGCGGGGAATGAGCAGTTCTTC
CASSLAGVLAGNEQFF
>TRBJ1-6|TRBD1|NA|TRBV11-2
TGTGCCAGCAGCTACCTCTTCCGGGACAGGGATTCACCCCTCCACTTT
CASSYLFRDRDSPLHF
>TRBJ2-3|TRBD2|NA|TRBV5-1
TGCGCCAGCAGCCTAATGGGACTACTCACAGATACGCAGTATTTT
CASSLMGLLTDTQYF
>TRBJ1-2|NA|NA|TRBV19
TGTGCCAGTAGTAAAGGAGACACCCGGAGCTATGGCTACACCTTC
CASSKGDTRSYGYTF
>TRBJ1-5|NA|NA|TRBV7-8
TGTGCCAGCAGCTTGCCTCGGACAGGCAATCAGCCCCAGCATTTT
CASSLPRTGNQPQHF
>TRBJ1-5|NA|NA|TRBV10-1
TGCGCCAGCAGTAATGACAATCAGCCCCAGCATTTT
CASSNDNQPQHF
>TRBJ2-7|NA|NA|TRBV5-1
TGCGCCAGCAGCTTGGAGGGGGGGCGGGGGCCGGAGCAGTACTTC
CASSLEGGRGPEQYF
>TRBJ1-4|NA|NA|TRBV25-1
TGTGCCAGCAGCCGAGGGGGGCAGGATGAAAAACTGTTTTTT
CASSRGGQDEKLFF
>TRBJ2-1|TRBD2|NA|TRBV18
TGTGCCAGCTCACCGACTAGCGGGGGGTACAATGAGCAGTTCTTC
CASSPTSGGYNEQFF
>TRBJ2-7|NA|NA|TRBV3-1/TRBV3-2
TGTGCCAGCAGCCCGGGGGGCGTCTACGAGCAGTACTTC
CASSPGGVYEQYF
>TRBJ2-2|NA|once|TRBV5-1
TGCGCCAGCAGCTTAACGTCTGTGACTTTTTCAGGGGAGCTGTTTTTT
CASSLTSVTFSGELFF